This entry lists 16 T cell receptor beta chains sequenced from one sample in a study of blood T cell repertoires in COVID-19. Using immunoSEQ multiplex PCR, the repertoire was profiled, and TCRdb retains in-frame clones only, with some absent. This table has under 200,000 clones, 80% to 90% appearing once. The sequencing input was peripheral blood. These TCRs come from a woman aged 70-85 years with COVID-19, enrolled during active disease.

The V call is TRBV6-5, the J call TRBJ1-1; D is undetermined. V was clipped by 6 bases and J by 5 bases, with 10 bases between them. The germline gives CDR1 MNHEY, CDR2 SVGAGI. The CDR3 contains 12 residues. Written as DNA, the CDR3 is TGTGCCAGCAGCGACCTCGGGACTGAAGCTTTCTTT. It translates to CASSDLGTEAFF.

The J gene is TRBJ1-5, the V gene TRBV27; 8 nucleotides agree with TRBD1. J was trimmed by 7 bases and V by 6 bases; bases with no gene match: 8. CDR1 MNHEY and CDR2 SMNVEV come from the germline V gene (reference sequence). The CDR3 has 14 residues. This CDR3 reads CASRPGTGSQPQHF. The CDR3 DNA reads as TGTGCCAGCAGGCCAGGGACAGGATCACAGCCCCAGCATTTT.

This clone was seen once. The V and J genes are TRBV19 and TRBJ1-1; D unclear. The ends were cut back, 5 bases at V and 1 base at J, with 14 bases in the middle. The germline CDR1 and CDR2 sequences are LNHDA and SQIVND (reference sequence). The CDR3 extends over 15 amino acids. The CDR3 reads CASSLSLAGNTEAFF. The DNA of the CDR3 is TGTGCCAGTAGTTTGTCGCTAGCCGGGAACACTGAAGCTTTCTTT.

The genes are TRBV5-4 and TRBJ1-1; 10 nucleotides agree with TRBD1. The V segment lost 0 bases and the J segment 11 bases; nucleotides outside the gene matches: 7. The CDR3 spans 14 residues. CDR1 SGHNT and CDR2 YYREEE come from the germline V gene (reference sequence). CDR3 sequence: CASSLEGQGRDAFF. The CDR3 DNA sequence: TGTGCCAGCAGCTTGGAGGGACAGGGGAGGGACGCTTTCTTT.

V gene TRBV6-5 combines with J gene TRBJ1-5; D unresolved. The germline CDR1 and CDR2 sequences are MNHEY and SVGAGI. The CDR3 length is 12 residues. Trimming cost V 8 bases and J 1 base, with 6 bases left between them. This CDR3 reads CASAWSNQPQHF. In DNA, the CDR3 is TGTGCCAGCGCGTGGAGCAATCAGCCCCAGCATTTT.

V gene TRBV3-1 (or the pseudogene TRBV3-2) combines with J gene TRBJ1-1; D may be TRBD1 (6 bases). The CDR3 is made up of 14 amino acids. V lost 5 bases and J lost 6, with 16 bases in between. Germline V gene data show CDR1 as LGHDT and CDR2 as YNNKEL (reference sequence). The CDR3 coding sequence is TGTGCCAGCAGCTACCGGGACATGAATTCTGAAGCTTTCTTT. Its translation is CASSYRDMNSEAFF.

The rearrangement joins TRBV5-1 to TRBJ2-7; weak D call: TRBD2 (5 bases). The CDR3 loop spans 14 amino acids. Germline V gene sequence: CDR1 SGHRS, CDR2 YFSETQ. V lost 4 bases, J lost 6 bases, and 17 bases lay in between. This CDR3 is CASSRPGIICEQYF. The CDR3 DNA reads TGCGCCAGCAGCCGGCCGGGGATTATCTGCGAGCAGTACTTC.

The V gene is TRBV12-3 or TRBV12-4, the J gene TRBJ2-5, with D possibly TRBD2 on 5 matching bases. This CDR3 spans 11 amino acids. V lost 7 bases to trimming and J lost 7 bases, with 10 bases between them. The CDR3 nucleotides are TGTGCCAGCACTATCGGAGGGACCCAGTACTTC. Translating it yields CASTIGGTQYF.

The chain recombines TRBV5-1 with TRBJ2-7, with 10 bases lining up with TRBD2. The V segment lost 0 bases and the J segment 3 bases; nucleotides outside the gene matches: 3. Germline CDR1 SGHRS, CDR2 YFSETQ. The CDR3 totals 15 residues. The CDR3 nucleotides are TGCGCCAGCAGCTTGGATAGCGGGGGGATCTACGAGCAGTACGTC. It translates to CASSLDSGGIYEQYV.

In nucleotides, the CDR3 is TGTGCCAGTGTACTAGCGGACATTCAGTACTTC. Encoded protein: CASVLADIQYF. The chain recombines TRBV6-5 with TRBJ2-4, with 8 bases fitting TRBD2. Germline V gene sequence: CDR1 MNHEY, CDR2 SVGAGI. V lost 9 bases, J lost 8 bases, and 3 bases stayed unmatched. The length of the CDR3 is 11 residues.

CDR3 DNA sequence: TGTGCCAGCAGCGCCTTCAAAGGGACGGGAGAACACCGGGAGCTGTTTTTT. Encoded protein: CASSAFKGTGEHRELFF. The V call is TRBV9, the J call TRBJ2-2; D is possibly TRBD2 (6 bases). This CDR3 region has 17 residues. CDR1 SGDLS and CDR2 YYNGEE come from the germline V gene. V lost 3 bases and J lost 9, with 24 bases in between.

The chain couples TRBV3-1 (or the pseudogene TRBV3-2) to TRBJ2-1; D is ambiguous. CDR3 length equals 13 residues. Germline CDR1 and CDR2: LGHDT and YNNKEL (reference sequence). The V end lost 0 bases, the J end lost 5 bases, and 5 bases lay between the germline ends. CDR3 sequence: CASSQDGHNEQFF. The CDR3 DNA reads TGTGCCAGCAGCCAAGACGGTCACAATGAGCAGTTCTTC.

The chain combines TRBV16 with TRBJ1-5; weak D call: TRBD1 (6 bases). The CDR3 covers 16 residues. Trimming removed 1 base from V and 1 base from J, with 11 bases in between. The germline CDR1 and CDR2 sequences are KGHSY and FQNENV. The CDR3 reads CASSQYIGQSNQPQHF. CDR3 in DNA: TGTGCCAGCAGCCAATATATAGGACAGAGCAATCAGCCCCAGCATTTT.

The genes are TRBV4-2 and TRBJ2-1; the match to TRBD2 covers 10 bases. Germline CDR1 is LGHNA and CDR2 is YNFKEQ. The V segment lost 1 base and the J segment 8 bases; nucleotides outside the gene matches: 8. This CDR3 comprises 16 residues. CDR3 sequence reads: CASSQVKGTSDDEQFF. CDR3 DNA sequence: TGTGCCAGCAGCCAAGTTAAAGGGACTAGCGACGATGAGCAGTTCTTC.

V is TRBV28 and J is TRBJ2-1, with 9 bases that match TRBD2. V gave up 3 bases and J gave up 8 bases; unmatched junction bases: 20. The CDR3 runs 19 residues. From germline, CDR1 is MDHEN and CDR2 SYDVKM. The CDR3: CASSFRASGMRVFGDEQFF. The CDR3 nucleotides read TGTGCCAGCAGTTTCAGGGCTAGCGGGATGAGAGTGTTTGGAGATGAGCAGTTCTTC.

This sequence joins TRBV30 and TRBJ2-1; unclear D gene. The CDR3 is 14 residues long. CDR1 is GTSNPN, CDR2 SVGIG, per germline (reference sequence). V dropped 4 bases and J dropped 0 bases, with 10 bases sitting between them. The CDR3 is CAWTTSSSYNEQFF. The CDR3 nucleotides read TGTGCCTGGACGACATCCTCCTCCTACAATGAGCAGTTCTTC. Using reference TRBV30 and TRBJ2-1 for the parts outside the CDR3, the full variable domain is SQTIHQWPATLVQPVGSPLSLECTVEGTSNPNLYWYRQAAGRGLQLLFYSVGIGQISSEVPQNLSASRPQDRQFILSSKKLLLSDSGFYLCAWTTSSSYNEQFFGPGTRLTVL.